Detailed here is one T cell receptor beta chain. Its antigen remains undetermined. No base quality values were provided; no much bigger clone lies one nucleotide off. Participants in the prospective study were enrolled through a virtual design, were aged roughly 18 to 100 years, and lived in roughly 26 United States geographic areas. To assign participants to cohorts, the prospective study relied on clinical history that participants themselves reported in a screening survey and a study questionnaire. ImmuneRACE Cohort 3 recovered participants were defined by two consecutive negative NP/OP PCR tests, healthcare professional clearance, or symptom resolution. In the prospective study, mobile phlebotomists collected whole blood, serum and a nasopharyngeal or oropharyngeal swab from each participant. Over an approximately 2-month period, participants in the prospective study had the option of providing additional blood draws and questionnaires. Before DNA extraction, prospective study blood samples were shipped either frozen or at room temperature.

These data originate in a study of blood T cell repertoires in COVID-19 (dated by TCRdb to about 2020). Looking at the study overall: Collaborator samples came from the United States, Italy and Spain and covered acute and convalescent phases of COVID-19. The prospective study material was composed of cDNA or gDNA derived from T cells, B-cell-depleted T cells, or PBMCs. Subjects who had been exposed to COVID-19, were actively infected with it, or had recovered from it provided the deeply sampled blood TCRbeta repertoires that made up the dataset. The repertoires were released in a freely available public database intended as a resource for research on the immune response to SARS-CoV-2. The samples were drawn from the first 160 participants of the ongoing ImmuneRACE study and from 1,200 or so subjects provided by 6 global collaborators. A de-identified subject ID, COVID-19 status, age in years and sex were almost always included in the sample metadata. Where available, HLA class I and class II types were obtained from metadata supplied by the sample provider rather than from assay-based typing.

General findings and caveats noted by the study authors: The quantity of clinical and demographic metadata differed by source and by participant and was supplied without curation.

TCRbeta CDR3 regions were amplified from genomic DNA using the immunoSEQ Assay, a bias-controlled multiplex PCR. As for the authors' bioinformatics: Nucleated cell counts per sample were estimated from amplification of reference gene primers within the assay. To quantify the absolute abundance of each unique TCRbeta CDR3 rearrangement, sequence reads were collapsed and filtered. For each sample, productive Simpson clonality was calculated as the square root of Simpson's diversity index across productive rearrangements. TCRdb stores this immuneACCESS table with in-frame sequences only. Part of the clones is absent; in the studies checked, under half of the shortfall reflects unresolved V genes, and no reason is known for the rest. The DNA was the basis for D and trimming; V, J and clone size are from that table. In this sample the table shows roughly 160,000 clones, roughly four fifths of which occur a single time. Jointly, the top ten make up about 10% of the sample.

Including the terminal cysteine and phenylalanine, the CDR3 comprises 14 residues. The only DNA kept is the CDR3, 42 bases in frame from the first base. The germline V gene supplies CDR1 SGHAT and CDR2 FQNNGV. V gives up 1 base and J gives up 6 bases, and the segment between their germline ends measures 12 bases. Sequenced input: PBMCs or T cells enriched from blood (not recorded which). The clonotype originates from a man aged 50 to 60 who had recovered from COVID-19. This receptor chain uses TRBV11-2 and TRBJ2-5; the D region possibly corresponds to TRBD2 (5 bases align). The CDR3 region: CASSLGGKAKTQYF. The sequenced DNA: TGTGCCAGCAGCTTAGGAGGGAAAGCGAAGACCCAGTACTTC.